A single sample gave rise to the 17 T cell receptor beta chains below, sequenced in a study of T-cell memory formation after mild COVID-19. Each CDR3 protein gets one entry after TCRdb re-called the 5' RACE reads with MiXCR. The top ten hold about an eighth of the sample, which has 410,000 or so distinct CDR3 sequences, less than 25% seen once. Input material: PBMCs or a T cell subset sorted from them (not recorded which). The receptors derive from an adult woman who had mild COVID-19 (a few samples of this study predate the infection). Cell type and time point are not known.

The rearrangement uses TRBV5-1 and TRBJ1-2; 9 bases agree with TRBD1. Trimming took 7 bases from V and 1 from J; bases not matched to a gene: 8. Germline V gene sequence: CDR1 SGHRS, CDR2 YFSETQ. The CDR3 contains 15 residues. The CDR3 sequence is CASGTGTAFNYGYTF. The CDR3 DNA sequence: TGCGCCAGCGGGACAGGGACAGCCTTTAACTATGGCTACACCTTC.

This rearrangement joins TRBV7-9 to TRBJ2-2; unclear D gene. Trimming removed 3 bases at V and 7 bases at J, with 9 bases between. Germline V gene data show CDR1 as SEHNR and CDR2 as FQNEAQ (reference sequence). CDR3 length: 13 residues. CDR3 nucleotides: TGTGCCAGCAGCTTTGCGGAGCTCGGGGAGCTGTTTTTT. Translating gives CASSFAELGELFF.

This clonotype was counted a few times. The J gene is TRBJ2-2, the V gene TRBV2; 8 bases match TRBD1. Germline trimming cut 5 bases from V and 4 bases from J; bases unmatched to any gene: 6. The CDR3 extends over 15 amino acids. Per germline, CDR1 SNHLY and CDR2 FYNNEI. CDR3 DNA sequence: TGTGCCAGCAGTACCCAGGGGGCCGTCACCGGGGAGCTGTTTTTT. Translated, it gives CASSTQGAVTGELFF.

This clonotype was counted a few times. The chain joins TRBV3-1 to TRBJ2-1, with D possibly being TRBD1 (5 bases). V dropped 10 bases and J dropped 4 bases, with 8 bases sitting between them. CDR1 is LGHDT and CDR2 is YNNKEL in the germline V gene (reference sequence). This CDR3 spans 11 amino acids. In nucleotides, the CDR3 is TGTGCCACCAGGACATACAATGAGCAGTTCTTC. It yields the protein CATRTYNEQFF.

This clonotype has more than one count but fewer than ten. An end of the junction differs from the germline gene, which may be a read error. V is TRBV20-1 and J is TRBJ2-7; 8 nucleotides line up with TRBD1. Germline CDR1 reads DFQATT; CDR2 reads SNEGSKA (reference sequence). The CDR3 loop spans 15 amino acids. This CDR3 is CSAAYRGTDPYGQYF. The CDR3 bases are TGCAGTGCTGCCTACAGGGGGACAGACCCTTACGGGCAGTACTTC.

The chain employs TRBV7-7 and TRBJ2-7; D is perhaps TRBD2 (5 bases). Germline values: CDR1 SSHAT, CDR2 FNYEAQ (reference sequence). Trimming left V 1 base short and J 2 bases short, with 9 bases between. The CDR3 loop spans 14 amino acids. CDR3 sequence (DNA): TGTGCCAGCAGCTTAGAAGACGGGGCCTACGAGCAGTACTTC. Translating it yields CASSLEDGAYEQYF. The full variable domain, with the rest looked up from reference TRBV7-7 and TRBJ2-7, is GAGVSQSPRYKVTKRGQDVTLRCDPISSHATLYWYQQALGQGPEFLTYFNYEAQPDKSGLPSDRFSAERPEGSISTLTIQRTEQRDSAMYRCASSLEDGAYEQYFGPGTRLTVT.

In its sample, this clonotype was seen once. V gene TRBV5-4 combines with J gene TRBJ2-2; possible D gene TRBD2, 5 bases. The CDR3 spans 15 residues. Trimming stripped 9 bases from V and 0 bases from J, with 15 bases between. CDR1 and CDR2 (germline): SGHNT, YYREEE (reference sequence). CDR3 coding DNA: TGTGCCACCGCGGGCAACTCTCCGAACACCGGGGAGCTGTTTTTT. This encodes CATAGNSPNTGELFF.

There are a few counts of this clonotype. This sequence joins TRBV12-3 or TRBV12-4 and TRBJ1-4; weak D call: TRBD1 (6 bases). V was shortened by 6 bases and J by 5 bases, with 19 bases between the two germline ends. The CDR3 has 16 residues. This CDR3 is CASRYLTWQGNEKLFF. The CDR3 DNA is TGTGCCAGCAGATACCTTACTTGGCAGGGGAATGAAAAACTGTTTTTT.

V is TRBV7-2 and J is TRBJ2-3; no definite D call. The V gene lost 2 bases and the J gene lost 3 bases, with 9 bases spanning the gap. CDR1 and CDR2 (germline): SGHTA, FQGNSA. This CDR3 is 14 amino acids long. CDR3: CASSLWARTDTQYF. DNA of the CDR3: TGTGCCAGCAGCTTATGGGCACGGACAGATACGCAGTATTTT.

V usage is TRBV7-8 and J usage is TRBJ1-1; TRBD1 is a possible D gene (6 bases). V lost 1 base, J lost 8 bases, and 14 bases lay in between. Germline V gene sequence: CDR1 SGHVS, CDR2 FQNEAQ. This CDR3 comprises 14 residues. For the CDR3, the DNA is TGTGCCAGCAGCTTAGAAGCGGGGGCTGGGGAAGCTTTCTTT. It encodes CASSLEAGAGEAFF.

The chain employs TRBV15 and TRBJ1-2, with TRBD1 as a possible D gene (5 bases). Trimming stripped 1 base from V and 5 bases from J, with 14 bases between. Germline V gene data show CDR1 as LNHNV and CDR2 as YYDKDF (reference sequence). The CDR3 extends over 15 amino acids. CDR3 residues: CATSRALGWGYGYTF. The CDR3 DNA sequence: TGTGCCACCAGCAGAGCCCTCGGGTGGGGGTATGGCTACACCTTC.

This clonotype showed up many times. This chain connects TRBV5-1 to TRBJ2-3, with D unresolved. The CDR3 totals 13 residues. Trimming pared 3 bases from V and 2 bases from J, leaving 7 bases between. Germline V lookup: CDR1 SGHRS, CDR2 YFSETQ. The CDR3 region has the DNA TGCGCCAGCAGCTCATATTACACAGATACGCAGTATTTT. Translated: CASSSYYTDTQYF.

This clonotype was observed a handful of times. V is TRBV6-5 and J is TRBJ1-5; no firm D call. The CDR3 is 10 amino acids. V lost 7 bases and J 5 bases, leaving 3 bases between the germline ends. Per the germline V gene, CDR1 is MNHEY and CDR2 is SVGAGI. The CDR3 loop is CASIDQPQHF. DNA of the CDR3: TGTGCCAGCATTGATCAGCCCCAGCATTTT.

This clonotype showed up many times. V and J are TRBV9 and TRBJ2-7; 10 bases match TRBD2. V was pared by 2 bases and J by 6 bases, with 5 bases of the junction left unmatched. This CDR3 is built from 14 residues. Germline V gives CDR1 SGDLS, CDR2 YYNGEE. CDR3 nucleotide sequence: TGTGCCAGCAGCGTCAGAATAGCGGGAGGCGAGCAGTACTTC. Its translation: CASSVRIAGGEQYF.

This chain uses TRBV2 with TRBJ1-5; no reliable D call. Trimming stripped 2 bases from V and 7 bases from J, with 12 bases between. This CDR3 is built from 14 residues. The germline CDR1 and CDR2 sequences are SNHLY and FYNNEI. DNA of the CDR3: TGTGCCAGCAGTGAAAACGTGGGTGGGCAGCCCCAGCATTTT. Encoded protein: CASSENVGGQPQHF.

The J gene is TRBJ1-1, the V gene TRBV6-6; D uncertain. This CDR3 is 14 amino acids long. Trimming shortened V by 7 bases and J by 0 bases, and 12 bases separated the two germline ends. Germline V gene lookup returns CDR1 MNHNY and CDR2 SVGAGI (reference sequence). CDR3 sequence (DNA): TGTGCCAGCACCAAGGGCAGTATGAACACTGAAGCTTTCTTT. Translation: CASTKGSMNTEAFF.

The chain employs TRBV29-1 and TRBJ1-1; a possible D gene is TRBD1 (5 bases). The germline V gene encodes CDR1 SQVTM and CDR2 ANQGSEA. CDR3 size: 16 residues. Trimming shortened V by 6 bases and J by 5 bases, and 25 bases separated the two germline ends. CDR3 residues: CSVGRPLGQGKTEAFF. The CDR3 coding sequence is TGCAGCGTAGGACGACCCTTGGGGCAGGGAAAAACTGAAGCTTTCTTT.